These T cell receptor beta chains were read from a single sample in a study of cytomegalovirus exposure and HLA in healthy donors. The protocol was immunoSEQ multiplex PCR, while the TCRdb copy is restricted to in-frame clones and leaves out a portion. This repertoire shows 200,000 to 300,000 clones, more than 70% found once; its top ten account for approximately 0.47%. The sample was PBMCs. These receptors were collected from a boy aged 5-17 years in good health and CMV-seronegative. CDR3s include the opening cysteine and the closing phenylalanine or tryptophan.

TRBV18 | CASLSTDSGNTIYF
TRBV13 | CASGRSGVPYEQYF
TRBV2 | CASLVEGYEQYF
TRBV5-6 | CASSPAVSSYEQYF
TRBV7-2 | CASSPVGVSMNEQYF
TRBV7-9 | CASSPSMSAGGPDEQFF
TRBV27 | CASSSRGDRDYEQYF
TRBV2 | CASSPGQNNGYTF
TRBV27 | CASSLVGHPHLAAGETQYF
TRBV10-3 | CAISAQGDSEAFF
TRBV5-4 | CASSLAPSGSSDTQYF
TRBV19 | CASSIRGAYGYTF
TRBV7-3 | CASSLNPQGGTEAFF
TRBV7-9 | CASSPLTGTMNTEAFF
TRBV19 | CASSIGSVSNEQFF
TRBV25-1 | CASSEGPYEQYF
TRBV30 | CAWRATGKAFF
TRBV9 | CASSDSSQGLNEKLFF
TRBV7-4 | CASSWTRRFSYEQYF
TRBV15 | CATSRERGGARSNQPQHF
TRBV19 | CASIPTGGAQPQHF
TRBV7-7 | CASSPGLAGNTGELFF
TRBV5-4 | CASSLDRTGGNYGYTF